What follows are 16 T cell receptor beta chains derived from one specimen sequenced in a study of blood T cells in healthy people across ages. PCR was performed a second time for about 7 to 11 cycles using a sample-barcoded 5' primer and a J-beta primer mix. TCRdb fed the 5' RACE reads into MiXCR, producing one record per CDR3 protein. The sample has almost 800,000 distinct CDR3 sequences; 55% to 70% are singletons. The sequenced sample consisted of blood. Receptors originate from a man aged 30 to 45 in good health.

Of note for this clonotype: A much larger clone differs by one base, so this may be a read error. CDR3 nucleotide sequence: TGTGCCAGCAGCCCCGGGACTAGTTACGAGGCCCAGTACTTC. Amino acids: CASSPGTSYEAQYF. The genes are TRBV5-5 and TRBJ2-5, with TRBD2 matching over 8 bases. The J segment lost 9 bases and the V segment lost 4 bases, leaving 11 bases of the junction unmatched. Germline-derived CDR1 and CDR2 are SGHKS and YYEKEE (reference sequence). This CDR3 has 14 amino acids.

In DNA form, the CDR3 reads TGTGCCAGCTCACCTTGGACAGGGTTTGGTAAGGAGACCCAGTACTTC. It specifies CASSPWTGFGKETQYF. The J gene is TRBJ2-5, the V gene TRBV18; 8 nucleotides line up with TRBD1. CDR3 length: 16 residues. Germline lookup yields CDR1 KGHSH and CDR2 LQKENI. Trimming cost V 3 bases and J 5 bases; bases outside gene matches: 11.

This clonotype was recorded once. This chain joins TRBV18 and TRBJ2-1; TRBD2 is a possible D gene (6 bases). Germline V gene lookup returns CDR1 KGHSH and CDR2 LQKENI. V lost 5 bases, J lost 0 bases, and 11 bases lay in between. CDR3 length: 15 amino acids. CDR3 bases: TGTGCCAGCTCAGTGGACTACTCCTCCTACAATGAGCAGTTCTTC. Its protein product is CASSVDYSSYNEQFF.

This sequence joins TRBV3-1 and TRBJ1-5, with no clear D. The germline V gene has CDR1 LGHDT and CDR2 YNNKEL (reference sequence). V gave up 6 bases and J gave up 6 bases, with 15 bases separating them. This CDR3 spans 14 amino acids. The DNA of the CDR3 is TGTGCCAGCAGTGAGAGAGGGTCTGGTCAGCCCCAGCATTTT. This translates into CASSERGSGQPQHF.

The gene calls are TRBV20-1 and TRBJ1-5; TRBD1 aligns across 7 bases. Germline V gene lookup returns CDR1 DFQATT and CDR2 SNEGSKA (reference sequence). This CDR3 is 14 amino acids long. V was pared by 3 bases and J by 7 bases, with 9 bases of the junction left unmatched. The CDR3 sequence: CSARSEGAGQPQHF. DNA for the CDR3: TGCAGTGCTAGGTCGGAGGGGGCAGGGCAGCCCCAGCATTTT.

The rearrangement uses TRBV20-1 and TRBJ2-2; the match to TRBD1 covers 8 bases. This CDR3 region has 16 residues. Trimming removed 1 base from V and 0 bases from J; junction bases left unmatched: 4. Germline CDR1 reads DFQATT; CDR2 reads SNEGSKA (reference sequence). This CDR3 reads CSARVAGQANTGELFF. The CDR3 bases are TGCAGTGCTAGAGTTGCGGGACAGGCGAACACCGGGGAGCTGTTTTTT.

The chain couples TRBV9 to TRBJ2-5; maybe TRBD2 (6 bases). The CDR3 totals 15 residues. Germline V gives CDR1 SGDLS, CDR2 YYNGEE. CDR3: CAHPGSEGYQETQYF. The CDR3 DNA sequence: TGTGCTCATCCAGGTTCGGAGGGGTACCAAGAGACCCAGTACTTC.

The chain employs TRBV20-1 and TRBJ2-7; D uncertain. The CDR3 totals 14 residues. The ends were cut back, 3 bases at V and 4 bases at J, with 16 bases in the middle. Germline CDR1 reads DFQATT; CDR2 reads SNEGSKA (reference sequence). CDR3 DNA: TGCAGTGCTAGGGCAACAGCGAGTCCATACGAGCAGTACTTC. Protein sequence: CSARATASPYEQYF.

This clonotype was detected only a few times. This chain connects TRBV9 to TRBJ2-1, with 7 bases matching TRBD2. The CDR3 totals 15 residues. Germline trimming cut 0 bases from V and 6 bases from J; bases unmatched to any gene: 6. Germline values: CDR1 SGDLS, CDR2 YYNGEE. The DNA for the CDR3 is TGTGCCAGCAGCGTAGGGACTAGTTTCGTCAATGAGCAGTTCTTC. This translates into CASSVGTSFVNEQFF.

This clonotype came up a few times. This chain connects TRBV29-1 to TRBJ2-1; D is tentatively TRBD1 or TRBD2 (6 bases each). Germline V gene data show CDR1 as SQVTM and CDR2 as ANQGSEA. With 2 bases removed from V and 12 bases from J, the gap between germline ends came to 17 bases. The CDR3 covers 13 residues. In DNA form, the CDR3 reads TGCAGCGTTGAATGGGGGGCTGGCAATTGGCAGTTCTTC. Its translation: CSVEWGAGNWQFF.

Of note for this clonotype: Its ends do not fully match the called genes, so a read error is possible. The chain carries TRBV4-3 and TRBJ2-5; D ambiguous. In germline, CDR1 is LGHNA, CDR2 YSLEER. The CDR3 consists of 13 residues. The CDR3 is CASNQGYRETQYF. The CDR3 coding sequence is TGCGCCAGCAACCAAGGCTATCGAGAGACCCAGTACTTC.

V is TRBV27 and J is TRBJ2-7; D gene unclear. CDR3 length: 13 amino acids. V gave up 5 bases and J gave up 3 bases, with 11 bases separating them. Germline V CDR1 and CDR2: MNHEY, SMNVEV (reference sequence). The CDR3: CASSPRSSYEQYF. CDR3 nucleotide sequence: TGTGCCAGCAGTCCCCGGAGTAGCTACGAGCAGTACTTC.

The chain has TRBV29-1 and TRBJ2-7, with 8 bases matching TRBD2. The CDR3 is 13 amino acids. Germline assignment: CDR1 SQVTM and CDR2 ANQGSEA. After removal of 7 bases from V and 3 bases from J, the junction contained 8 bases not matched to a gene. CDR3: CSAEAAGGYEQYF. DNA for the CDR3: TGCAGCGCCGAGGCCGCGGGAGGCTACGAGCAGTACTTC.

J is TRBJ2-5 and V is TRBV29-1; 8 bases map to TRBD1. The V segment lost 1 base and the J segment 1 base; nucleotides outside the gene matches: 5. The CDR3 contains 15 residues. Germline CDR1 reads SQVTM; CDR2 reads ANQGSEA. The CDR3 DNA reads TGCAGCGTTGAAGTCAGGGGGCTAAGCCAAGAGACCCAGTACTTC. Its protein is CSVEVRGLSQETQYF.

Concerning this clonotype itself: The DNA is omitted, as the CDR3 cannot be located on it reliably, and the CDR3 follows TCRdb's listing. V is TRBV12-3 or TRBV12-4 and J is TRBJ2-1. 12 amino acids form the CDR3, both terminal residues included. The CDR3 is CASSLVGRGTFF.

The chain links TRBV27 to TRBJ2-4; D perhaps matches TRBD1 (5 bases). Gene TRBJ2-7 matches the end of the DNA better, so the J call may be wrong. The CDR3 consists of 14 residues. The V gene's germline CDR1 is MNHEY and CDR2 SMNVEV (reference sequence). The CDR3 bases are TGTGCCACCGCGGACATGAACTTTCCCTACGAGCAGTACTTC. This codes for CATADMNFPYEQYF.